This T cell receptor (beta chain) was recorded in a study of shared clonotypes between healthy human individuals. Caucasian adults residing in Nashville, Tennessee made up all the donors. An even split of each subset's genomic DNA across several immunoSEQ plates was performed. Generated by immunoSEQ multiplex PCR, the TCRdb table keeps only in-frame clones and is missing some. The repertoire includes 2 million to 3 million clones, approximately 94% of them detected once, and around 0.14% sits in the top ten. Trimming pared 7 bases from V and 5 bases from J, leaving 14 bases between. The germline CDR1 and CDR2 sequences are SNHLY and FYNNEI. This CDR3 has 13 residues. This clone was counted only a few times. Its target is unknown. Study conclusions and caveats: Among the subsets, naive ones generally showed larger estimated richness than memory ones. Several donors showed sharing of approximately 5% of naive CD4 clonotypes.

The specimen sequenced was naive CD4+ T cells sorted from blood. Noted subset: CD45RA+ positively selected. The receptor was isolated from a man in his late teens or twenties in good health. The chain combines TRBV2 with TRBJ1-2; D remains ambiguous. The CDR3 DNA reads TGTGCCAGCACCCCAGGCGGCGGGTATGGCTACACCTTC. Translation: CASTPGGGYGYTF.